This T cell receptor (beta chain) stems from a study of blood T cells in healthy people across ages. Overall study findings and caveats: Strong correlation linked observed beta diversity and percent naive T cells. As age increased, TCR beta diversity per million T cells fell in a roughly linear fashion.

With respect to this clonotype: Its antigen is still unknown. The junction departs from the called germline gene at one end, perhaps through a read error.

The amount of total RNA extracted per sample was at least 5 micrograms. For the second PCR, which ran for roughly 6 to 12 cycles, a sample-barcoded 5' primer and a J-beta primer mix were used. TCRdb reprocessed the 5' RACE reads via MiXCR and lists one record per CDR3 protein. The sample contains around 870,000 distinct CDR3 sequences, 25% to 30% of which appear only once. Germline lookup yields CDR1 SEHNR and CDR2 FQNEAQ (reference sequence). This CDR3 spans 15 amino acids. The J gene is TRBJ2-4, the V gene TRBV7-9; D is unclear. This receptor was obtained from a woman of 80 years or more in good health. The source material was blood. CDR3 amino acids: CTSRHSRSPKNIQYF. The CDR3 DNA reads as TGTACCAGCAGGCATTCAAGGAGTCCTAAAAACATTCAGTACTTC.